This T cell receptor (beta chain) was recorded in a study of shared clonotypes between healthy human individuals. The CDR3 runs to 14 residues. CDR1 is SNHLY and CDR2 is FYNNEI in the germline V gene. Losses at the gene ends were 4 bases for V and 3 bases for J; bases not matched to a gene: 2. Sequencing was performed with immunoSEQ multiplex PCR; in TCRdb, only in-frame clones are kept and a portion is missing. The sample has fewer than 600,000 clones, around three quarters seen once; the top ten hold 12%. The receptor's source is a woman aged 40 to 50 in good health. Some clones in this sample may be carry-over from other donors' samples. Sequences were obtained from PBMCs. The chain recombines TRBV2 with TRBJ2-2, with TRBD2 matching 7 bases. DNA for the CDR3: TGTGCCAGCAGTGGGGCGGGAGACACCGGGGAGCTGTTTTTT. Protein: CASSGAGDTGELFF.